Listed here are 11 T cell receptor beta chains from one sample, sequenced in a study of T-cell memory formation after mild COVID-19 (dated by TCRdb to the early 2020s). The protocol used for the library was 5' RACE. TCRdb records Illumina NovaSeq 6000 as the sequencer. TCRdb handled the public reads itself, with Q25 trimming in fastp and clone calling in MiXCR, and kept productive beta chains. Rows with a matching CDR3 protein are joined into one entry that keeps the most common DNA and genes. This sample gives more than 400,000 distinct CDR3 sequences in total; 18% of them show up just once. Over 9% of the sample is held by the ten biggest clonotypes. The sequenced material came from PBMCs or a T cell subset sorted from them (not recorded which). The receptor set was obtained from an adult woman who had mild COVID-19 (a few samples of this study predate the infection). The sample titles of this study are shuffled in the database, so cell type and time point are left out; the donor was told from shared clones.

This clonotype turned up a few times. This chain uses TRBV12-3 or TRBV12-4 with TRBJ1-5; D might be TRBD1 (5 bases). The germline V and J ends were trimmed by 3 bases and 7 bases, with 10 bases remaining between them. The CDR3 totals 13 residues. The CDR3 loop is CASSFREGQPQHF. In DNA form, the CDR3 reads TGTGCCAGCAGTTTCAGGGAAGGCCAGCCCCAGCATTTT.

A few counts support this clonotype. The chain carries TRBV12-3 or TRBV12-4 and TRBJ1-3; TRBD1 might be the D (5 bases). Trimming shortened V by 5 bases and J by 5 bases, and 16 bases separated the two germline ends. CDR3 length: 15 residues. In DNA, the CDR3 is TGTGCCAGCAGTCCCGGCGGGGGAAGGAGAAACACCATATATTTT. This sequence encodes CASSPGGGRRNTIYF.

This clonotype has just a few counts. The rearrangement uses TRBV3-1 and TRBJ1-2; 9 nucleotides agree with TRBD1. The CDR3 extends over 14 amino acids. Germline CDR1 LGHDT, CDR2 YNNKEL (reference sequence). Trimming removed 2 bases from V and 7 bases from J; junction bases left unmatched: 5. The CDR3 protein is CASSQPGQGSGYTF. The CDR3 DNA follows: TGTGCCAGCAGCCAACCGGGACAGGGTAGTGGCTACACCTTC.

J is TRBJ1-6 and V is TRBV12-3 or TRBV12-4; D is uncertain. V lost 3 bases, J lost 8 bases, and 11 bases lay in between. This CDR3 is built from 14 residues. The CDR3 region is CASSFNGGDSPLHF. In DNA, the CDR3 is TGTGCCAGCAGTTTCAACGGCGGCGATTCACCCCTCCACTTT.

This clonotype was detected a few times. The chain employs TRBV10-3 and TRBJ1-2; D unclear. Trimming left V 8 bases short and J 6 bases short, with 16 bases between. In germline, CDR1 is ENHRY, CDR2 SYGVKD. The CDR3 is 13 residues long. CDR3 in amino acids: CAIAQTGSDGYTF. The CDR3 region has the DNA TGTGCCATCGCCCAGACGGGTTCTGATGGCTACACCTTC.

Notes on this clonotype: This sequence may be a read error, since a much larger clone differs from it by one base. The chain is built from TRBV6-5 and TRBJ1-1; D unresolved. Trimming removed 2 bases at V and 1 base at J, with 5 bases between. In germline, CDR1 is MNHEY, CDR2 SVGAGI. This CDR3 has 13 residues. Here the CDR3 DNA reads TGTGCCAGCAGTTACCAGAAGAACACTGAAGCTTTCTTT. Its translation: CASSYQKNTEAFF.

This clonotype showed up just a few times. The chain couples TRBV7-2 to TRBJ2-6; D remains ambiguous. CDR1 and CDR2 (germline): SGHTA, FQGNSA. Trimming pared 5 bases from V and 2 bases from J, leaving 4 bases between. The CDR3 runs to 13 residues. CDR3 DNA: TGTGCCAGCAGCCGAGCTGGGGCCAACGTCCTGACTTTC. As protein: CASSRAGANVLTF.

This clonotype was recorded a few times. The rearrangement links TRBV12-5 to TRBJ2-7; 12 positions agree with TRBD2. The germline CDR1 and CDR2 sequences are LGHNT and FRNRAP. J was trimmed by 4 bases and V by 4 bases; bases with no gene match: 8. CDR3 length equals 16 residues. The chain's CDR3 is CASGSVTSGSGYEQYF. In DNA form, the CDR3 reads TGTGCTAGTGGTTCGGTGACTAGCGGGAGTGGGTACGAGCAGTACTTC.

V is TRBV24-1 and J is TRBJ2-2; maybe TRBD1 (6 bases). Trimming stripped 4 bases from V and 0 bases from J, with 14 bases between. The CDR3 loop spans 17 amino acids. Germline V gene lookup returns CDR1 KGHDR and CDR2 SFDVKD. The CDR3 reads CATSDPTGIANTGELFF. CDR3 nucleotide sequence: TGTGCCACCAGTGACCCTACAGGGATCGCGAACACCGGGGAGCTGTTTTTT.

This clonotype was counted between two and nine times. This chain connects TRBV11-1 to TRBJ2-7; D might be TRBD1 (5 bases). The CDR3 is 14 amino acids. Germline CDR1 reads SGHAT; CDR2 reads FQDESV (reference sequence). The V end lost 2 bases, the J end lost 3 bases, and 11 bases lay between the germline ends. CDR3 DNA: TGTGCCAGCAGCTTATCATGGGGCCTCTACGAGCAGTACTTC. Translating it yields CASSLSWGLYEQYF. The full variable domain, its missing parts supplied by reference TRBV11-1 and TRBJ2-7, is EAEVAQSPRYKITEKSQAVAFWCDPISGHATLYWYRQILGQGPELLVQFQDESVVDDSQLPKDRFSAERLKGVDSTLKIQPAELGDSAMYLCASSLSWGLYEQYFGPGTRLTVT.

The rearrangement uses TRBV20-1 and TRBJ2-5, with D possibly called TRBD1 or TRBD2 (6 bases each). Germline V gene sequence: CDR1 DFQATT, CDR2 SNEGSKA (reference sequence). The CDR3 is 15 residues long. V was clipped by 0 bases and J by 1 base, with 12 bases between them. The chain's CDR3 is CSARDRGTIQETQYF. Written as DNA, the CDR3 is TGCAGTGCTAGAGATCGGGGGACAATCCAAGAGACCCAGTACTTC.